Each of the 30 T cell receptor beta chains below was sequenced from the same sample in a study of T cell responses to AZD1222 COVID-19 vaccine. TCRdb's table, derived via immunoSEQ multiplex PCR, lists solely in-frame clones and lacks some. Among about 140,000 clones, approximately 92% were seen once, and the ten largest hold 1.6%. The source material was peripheral blood, sampled on day 0 of AZD1222 vaccination. The receptors here all came from an adult in good health.

Only one count was recorded for this clone. The rearrangement links TRBV28 to TRBJ1-3; TRBD1 is a possible D gene (6 bases). This CDR3 spans 19 amino acids. Germline V gene sequence: CDR1 MDHEN, CDR2 SYDVKM. Trimming took off 4 bases at V and 0 bases at J, with 22 bases between the two ends. CDR3 residues: CASSSPGAILFSSGNTIYF. DNA for the CDR3: TGTGCCAGCAGTTCTCCAGGGGCGATTCTTTTTTCCTCTGGAAACACCATATATTTT.

The chain recombines TRBV6-1 with TRBJ1-5; 9 nucleotides align to TRBD1. CDR1 and CDR2 from the germline V gene are MNHNS and SASEGT. The CDR3 runs 15 residues. V dropped 3 bases and J dropped 6; count of bases not matched to a gene: 6. The chain's CDR3 is CASSDRGQGIQPQHF. CDR3 DNA: TGTGCCAGCAGTGACCGGGGACAGGGTATTCAGCCCCAGCATTTT.

The chain has TRBV11-2 and TRBJ1-3; the D gene is possibly TRBD1 (5 bases). The CDR3 runs to 13 residues. The ends were cut back, 5 bases at V and 1 base at J, with 6 bases in the middle. CDR1 is SGHAT, CDR2 FQNNGV, per germline. CDR3 residues: CASSGTSGNTIYF. Written as DNA, the CDR3 is TGTGCCAGCAGCGGGACGTCTGGAAACACCATATATTTT.

This chain joins TRBV19 and TRBJ1-5, with TRBD1 as a possible D gene (5 bases). Germline values: CDR1 LNHDA, CDR2 SQIVND (reference sequence). The CDR3 totals 12 residues. Between the trimmed V and J ends, which lost 8 bases and 10 bases, there was a span of 15 bases. CDR3 sequence: CASYGGGGPQHF. The CDR3 DNA reads TGTGCCAGTTATGGGGGTGGGGGTCCCCAGCATTTT.

This clone was detected only once. The rearrangement uses TRBV6-5 and TRBJ2-3; a possible D gene is TRBD2 (5 bases). Between the trimmed V and J ends, which lost 2 bases and 1 base, there was a span of 13 bases. The CDR3 is 16 residues long. Germline assignment: CDR1 MNHEY and CDR2 SVGAGI. This CDR3 reads CASSYEGRGGTDTQYF. CDR3 coding DNA: TGTGCCAGCAGTTACGAAGGGAGAGGAGGCACAGATACGCAGTATTTT.

The CDR3 loop reads CASSQNPNRLNTEAFF. The DNA for the CDR3 is TGTGCCAGCAGTCAGAATCCGAACAGACTGAACACTGAAGCTTTCTTT. The chain has TRBV28 and TRBJ1-1; the D is unclear. This CDR3 contains 16 residues. Trimming took off 5 bases at V and 0 bases at J, with 16 bases between the two ends. Germline V gene lookup returns CDR1 MDHEN and CDR2 SYDVKM.

This clone has a single count. This chain uses TRBV11-2 with TRBJ2-7; possibly TRBD2 for D (5 bases). Germline V gene sequence: CDR1 SGHAT, CDR2 FQNNGV. V was trimmed by 5 bases and J by 3 bases, leaving 20 bases between them. The CDR3 has 16 amino acids. The CDR3 is CASSPGPSSIRYEQYF. CDR3 nucleotides: TGTGCCAGCAGCCCCGGTCCTAGCTCCATCCGCTACGAGCAGTACTTC.

The rearrangement links TRBV28 to TRBJ2-7, with TRBD1 identical over 7 bases. The J segment lost 5 bases and the V segment lost 8 bases, leaving 12 bases of the junction unmatched. This CDR3 has 14 amino acids. Germline values: CDR1 MDHEN, CDR2 SYDVKM. The CDR3 loop is CASHLAGQAHEQYF. The CDR3 DNA reads TGTGCCAGCCATCTAGCCGGACAGGCCCACGAGCAGTACTTC.

The chain is built from TRBV14 and TRBJ2-3; D unresolved. The CDR3 sequence is 14 residues long. The ends were cut back, 1 base at V and 6 bases at J, with 11 bases in the middle. CDR1 and CDR2 from the germline V gene are SGHDN and FVKESK. The CDR3: CASSQVVGWDTQYF. CDR3 sequence (DNA): TGTGCCAGCAGCCAAGTTGTGGGTTGGGATACGCAGTATTTT. Full variable domain (outside the CDR3, taken from reference TRBV14 and TRBJ2-3): EAGVTQFPSHSVIEKGQTVTLRCDPISGHDNLYWYRRVMGKEIKFLLHFVKESKQDESGMPNNRFLAERTGGTYSTLKVQPAELEDSGVYFCASSQVVGWDTQYFGPGTRLTVL.

The V gene is TRBV28, the J gene TRBJ2-7, with TRBD1 matching 9 bases. The CDR3 runs 16 residues. The germline V gene has CDR1 MDHEN and CDR2 SYDVKM. The V gene end was trimmed by 6 bases and the J gene end by 2 bases; junction bases not matched to a gene: 11. The CDR3 loop is CASSPNPGQGPYEQYF. Here the CDR3 DNA reads TGTGCCAGCAGCCCTAACCCGGGACAGGGCCCCTACGAGCAGTACTTC.

V gene TRBV9 combines with J gene TRBJ2-3; D may correspond to TRBD1 or TRBD2 (5 bases each). CDR1 is SGDLS, CDR2 YYNGEE, per germline. The V end was cut by 0 bases, the J end by 3 bases, with 11 bases between. The length of the CDR3 is 15 residues. The CDR3 DNA reads TGTGCCAGCAGCGTAGCACTGTGGGGGACAGATACGCAGTATTTT. This encodes CASSVALWGTDTQYF. Full variable domain (missing parts from reference TRBV9 and TRBJ2-3): DSGVTQTPKHLITATGQRVTLRCSPRSGDLSVYWYQQSLDQGLQFLIQYYNGEERAKGNILERFSAQQFPDLHSELNLSSLELGDSALYFCASSVALWGTDTQYFGPGTRLTVL.

V usage is TRBV19 and J usage is TRBJ1-2; D possibly corresponds to TRBD1 (6 bases). The CDR3 runs to 12 residues. V shed 9 bases and J shed 0 bases, with 8 bases lying between them. The germline V gene has CDR1 LNHDA and CDR2 SQIVND (reference sequence). The CDR3 sequence is CASRGPNYGYTF. The CDR3 DNA reads TGTGCCAGCAGGGGTCCTAACTATGGCTACACCTTC.

J is TRBJ2-3 and V is TRBV5-4, with 7 nucleotides matching TRBD2. Germline CDR1 SGHNT, CDR2 YYREEE (reference sequence). With V trimmed by 4 bases and J by 2 bases, 4 bases remained unmatched. This CDR3 is 14 amino acids long. The CDR3 DNA sequence: TGTGCCAGCAGCCTGACTAGCTCCACAGATACGCAGTATTTT. Its protein is CASSLTSSTDTQYF.

The gene calls are TRBV2 and TRBJ1-3; D is possibly TRBD1 (6 bases). Per germline, CDR1 SNHLY and CDR2 FYNNEI. The CDR3 extends over 15 amino acids. The V end was cut by 6 bases, the J end by 0 bases, with 12 bases between. The CDR3 here is CASSGDRSSGNTIYF. The CDR3 bases are TGTGCCAGCAGCGGAGACAGGAGCTCTGGAAACACCATATATTTT.

The chain combines TRBV30 with TRBJ1-5; 7 positions agree with TRBD1. V shed 0 bases and J 9 bases; nucleotides not matched to a gene: 11. Germline CDR1 is GTSNPN and CDR2 is SVGIG (reference sequence). The CDR3 runs to 15 residues. The CDR3: CAWSVREGAGTPQHF. The CDR3 nucleotides read TGTGCCTGGAGTGTACGGGAGGGGGCGGGGACGCCCCAGCATTTT.

The chain is built from TRBV13 and TRBJ1-2; 9 positions agree with TRBD1. V was pared by 4 bases and J by 6 bases, with 12 bases of the junction left unmatched. This CDR3 contains 16 residues. Looked up from germline, CDR1 is PRHDT and CDR2 is FYEKMQ (reference sequence). The CDR3, as DNA: TGTGCCAGCAGCTCAAACGGAGGGGACAGGGTACATGGCTACACCTTC. Translated: CASSSNGGDRVHGYTF.

This clone was detected many times. This chain joins TRBV4-2 and TRBJ2-2; the D is unclear. CDR1 is LGHNA, CDR2 YNFKEQ, per germline. The CDR3 consists of 17 residues. V lost 2 bases, J lost 5 bases, and 18 bases lay in between. CDR3 protein: CASSQTVGRPETGELFF. CDR3 DNA: TGTGCCAGCAGCCAAACGGTGGGCCGACCGGAGACCGGGGAGCTGTTTTTT.

This clone appeared a single time. The J gene is TRBJ1-1, the V gene TRBV4-1, with D possibly being TRBD1 (5 bases). CDR1 is MGHRA and CDR2 is YSYEKL in the germline V gene. Trimming left V 4 bases short and J 4 bases short, with 10 bases between. The CDR3 sequence is 13 residues long. CDR3 in DNA: TGCGCCAGCAGCCCCCAGGGCGTCACTGAAGCTTTCTTT. It codes for CASSPQGVTEAFF.

This chain joins TRBV5-1 and TRBJ1-6; possibly TRBD1 for D (6 bases). V lost 4 bases and J 7 bases, leaving 12 bases between the germline ends. The CDR3 sequence is 14 residues long. Germline CDR1 reads SGHRS; CDR2 reads YFSETQ. The CDR3 DNA reads as TGCGCCAGCAGCCGGGACACTGTAAATTCACCCCTCCACTTT. Translating it yields CASSRDTVNSPLHF.

V is TRBV4-1 and J is TRBJ2-7; no clear D gene. Per the germline V gene, CDR1 is MGHRA and CDR2 is YSYEKL. V lost 1 base, J lost 6 bases, and 4 bases lay in between. CDR3 length equals 11 residues. The DNA for the CDR3 is TGCGCCAGCAGCCAAGTAGGCGAGCAGTACTTC. Protein: CASSQVGEQYF.

The chain employs TRBV7-3 and TRBJ2-3; 9 bases are shared with TRBD1. The J segment lost 3 bases and the V segment lost 2 bases, leaving 12 bases of the junction unmatched. Germline loops: CDR1 SGHTA, CDR2 FQGTGA. The length of the CDR3 is 18 residues. The CDR3 here is CASSLESRGTGRTDTQYF. The CDR3, as DNA: TGTGCCAGCAGCTTAGAGTCTCGGGGGACAGGGAGGACAGATACGCAGTATTTT.

CDR3 bases: TGCAGCGTTGTTGAGGTCCGGACCTATGGCTACACCTTC. It specifies CSVVEVRTYGYTF. J is TRBJ1-2 and V is TRBV29-1; the D is unclear. Germline V gives CDR1 SQVTM, CDR2 ANQGSEA. V was shortened by 4 bases and J by 4 bases, with 13 bases between the two germline ends. The CDR3 is 13 amino acids.

The J gene is TRBJ2-1, the V gene TRBV7-3; D is uncertain. Germline V gene sequence: CDR1 SGHTA, CDR2 FQGTGA. Trimming removed 1 base at V and 1 base at J, with 8 bases between. This CDR3 contains 15 residues. CDR3 nucleotide sequence: TGTGCCAGCAGCTTAATTGGCTCTTCCTACAATGAGCAGTTCTTC. It translates to CASSLIGSSYNEQFF.

The J gene is TRBJ2-1, the V gene TRBV5-1, with 11 positions matching TRBD2. Germline V lookup: CDR1 SGHRS, CDR2 YFSETQ. The CDR3 runs to 15 residues. Trimming cost V 5 bases and J 7 bases; bases outside gene matches: 8. CDR3 coding DNA: TGCGCCAGCAGTTTGATGACTAGCGGGACTAATGAGCAGTTCTTC. It codes for CASSLMTSGTNEQFF.

This sequence joins TRBV2 and TRBJ2-3; no clear D gene. CDR3 length: 13 amino acids. Germline lookup yields CDR1 SNHLY and CDR2 FYNNEI. The germline V and J ends were trimmed by 8 bases and 0 bases, with 9 bases remaining between them. In DNA form, the CDR3 reads TGTGCCAGCGGTGGATCTAGCACAGATACGCAGTATTTT. Protein: CASGGSSTDTQYF.

V gene TRBV5-1 combines with J gene TRBJ2-1, with TRBD2 identical over 14 bases. Germline trimming cut 4 bases from V and 3 bases from J; bases unmatched to any gene: 0. Germline loops: CDR1 SGHRS, CDR2 YFSETQ. CDR3 length equals 15 residues. CDR3 loop: CASSGTSGGYNEQFF. In nucleotides, the CDR3 is TGCGCCAGCAGCGGGACTAGCGGGGGCTACAATGAGCAGTTCTTC.

This chain connects TRBV19 to TRBJ2-7; D might be TRBD1 (5 bases). Trimming removed 5 bases at V and 0 bases at J, with 11 bases between. The CDR3 is 14 amino acids. Germline lookup yields CDR1 LNHDA and CDR2 SQIVND (reference sequence). In DNA form, the CDR3 reads TGTGCCAGTAGTGCCGACAGAAGCTCCTACGAGCAGTACTTC. Protein: CASSADRSSYEQYF. The full variable domain, with the rest looked up from reference TRBV19 and TRBJ2-7, is DGGITQSPKYLFRKEGQNVTLSCEQNLNHDAMYWYRQDPGQGLRLIYYSQIVNDFQKGDIAEGYSVSREKKESFPLTVTSAQKNPTAFYLCASSADRSSYEQYFGPGTRLTVT.

V is TRBV6-5 and J is TRBJ2-1; D unclear. Per the germline V gene, CDR1 is MNHEY and CDR2 is SVGAGI. CDR3 length: 12 amino acids. V lost 5 bases, J lost 9 bases, and 11 bases lay in between. CDR3 protein: CASSPIYGEQFF. CDR3 bases: TGTGCCAGCAGTCCCATTTATGGTGAGCAGTTCTTC.

J is TRBJ1-5 and V is TRBV19; D not resolved. The CDR3 is 14 residues long. The germline V gene has CDR1 LNHDA and CDR2 SQIVND (reference sequence). V lost 3 bases and J lost 5, with 11 bases in between. This chain's CDR3 is CASSMVGVYQPQHF. In nucleotides, the CDR3 is TGTGCCAGTAGTATGGTGGGAGTATATCAGCCCCAGCATTTT.

The chain combines TRBV14 with TRBJ1-3; D uncertain. The CDR3 sequence is 14 residues long. Trimming stripped 1 base from V and 7 bases from J, with 11 bases between. Germline values: CDR1 SGHDN, CDR2 FVKESK. The CDR3 DNA follows: TGTGCCAGCAGCCAAGCGGGAGGAGGGAACACCATATATTTT. Translated: CASSQAGGGNTIYF.